This T cell receptor (beta chain) emerged from a study of beta chain features in type 1 diabetes. Study-wide context: Summed over all samples, the examined sorted cells came to under 110,000,000.

V was clipped by 2 bases and J by 0 bases, with 8 bases between them. CDR1 is SEHNR and CDR2 is FQNEAQ in the germline V gene (reference sequence). The CDR3 runs 16 residues. General study findings and limits: Healthy donors had naive, central memory and Treg TCRB repertoires that appeared less similar than those seen among patients.

Expressed TCRB transcripts were sequenced, since all the RNA that had been isolated was reverse transcribed. TCRdb's copy holds only in-frame clones and misses some; the assay was immunoSEQ multiplex PCR. The sample yields 240,000 or so clones, over 65% seen once. With regard to this clone: No antigen is known for it.

The specimen was naive CD4+ T cells from blood. This TCR was sampled from a man under 40 in good health. This chain connects TRBV7-9 to TRBJ2-6; D is ambiguous. CDR3 in DNA: TGTGCCAGCAGCTTATTGGTCGACTCTGGGGCCAACGTCCTGACTTTC. Protein sequence: CASSLLVDSGANVLTF. The full variable domain, rest sourced from reference TRBV7-9 and TRBJ2-6, is DTGVSQNPRHKITKRGQNVTFRCDPISEHNRLYWYRQTLGQGPEFLTYFQNEAQLEKSRLLSDRFSAERPKGSFSTLEIQRTEQGDSAMYLCASSLLVDSGANVLTFGAGSRLTVL.